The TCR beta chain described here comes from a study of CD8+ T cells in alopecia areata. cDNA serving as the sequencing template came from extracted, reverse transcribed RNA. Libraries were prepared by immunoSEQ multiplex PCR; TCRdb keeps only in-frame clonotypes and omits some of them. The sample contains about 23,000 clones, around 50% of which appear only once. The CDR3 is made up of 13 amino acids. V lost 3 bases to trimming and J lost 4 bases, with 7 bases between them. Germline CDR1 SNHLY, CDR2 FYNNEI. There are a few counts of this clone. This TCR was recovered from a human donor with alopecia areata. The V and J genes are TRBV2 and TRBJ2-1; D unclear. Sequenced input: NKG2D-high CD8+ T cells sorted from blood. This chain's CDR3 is CASSDGLYNEQFF. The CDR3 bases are TGTGCCAGCAGTGATGGCCTTTACAATGAGCAGTTCTTC.